Sequencing of this T cell receptor (beta chain) was carried out in a study of tumor-infiltrating lymphocytes in primary liver carcinoma. The CDR3 extends over 15 amino acids. Per the germline V gene, CDR1 is SGHAT and CDR2 is FQNNGV. As concerns this clonotype: Its antigen is currently unknown. Relative to the germline gene, one junction end is altered; a read error may explain this.

A constant-region primer served to make TCR beta cDNA from about 500 ng total RNA. Three nested multiplex PCR rounds of slightly modified ARM-PCR generated TCR beta libraries. A C-beta reverse primer was combined with TRBV1-TRBV30 forward primers in the first two PCR rounds, and each round had 9 to 10 cycles. In TCRdb, the multiplex PCR reads were re-called with MiXCR into one record per CDR3 protein. The data show around 190,000 distinct CDR3 sequences, with approximately 86% seen just once and roughly 18% held by the top ten. Whole-study results and caveats: The 250 largest clones made up significantly more of tumor than blood repertoires (p = 0.039). Tumor-adjacent and tumor-blood pairs overlapped less than tumor region pairs did. Just around 8-25% of top clones spanned all five tumor regions.

The tissue used was unsorted bulk material of about 19-33 mg. RNA and DNA were co-extracted from it with the AllPrep DNA/RNA mini kit. Surgical resection treated primary liver carcinoma in the patients. The chain couples TRBV11-2 to TRBJ2-6; maybe TRBD1 (5 bases). Sample: tumor tissue from primary liver carcinoma. The sequence derives from a man in his forties or fifties with primary liver carcinoma and hepatitis B virus infection. CDR3: CATQWPRFGANVLTF. CDR3 nucleotide sequence: TGTGCCACCCAGTGGCCGCGCTTTGGGGCTAACGTCCTGACTTTC.